In this sample, the clone carrying this T cell receptor beta chain turned up a few times. These data belong to a study of response to subunit inactivated influenza vaccine. The CDR3 totals 16 residues. Germline values: CDR1 LGHNA, CDR2 YNFKEQ. The ends were cut back, 4 bases at V and 1 base at J, with 16 bases in the middle. TCRdb re-derived calls from the RT-PCR reads in MiXCR, one entry per CDR3 protein. This sample has 700,000 to 800,000 distinct CDR3 sequences, with under 20% found just once. This material consisted of PBMCs from blood, taken about 5 days after vaccination. The sequence came from a man aged 45-60 years who received an inactivated influenza vaccine. The rearrangement uses TRBV4-2 and TRBJ1-1; possible D gene TRBD1, 6 bases. CDR3 residues: CASSRHLRGGNTEAFF. The CDR3 DNA reads as TGTGCCAGCAGCCGACACCTCAGGGGTGGGAACACTGAAGCTTTCTTT.